One sample yielded the 12 T cell receptor beta chains listed below, sequenced in a study of blood T cell repertoires in COVID-19. Profiling relied on immunoSEQ multiplex PCR, and the TCRdb table lists in-frame clones only, not all of them. This table has under 40,000 clones, about 90% appearing once. Sequences were obtained from peripheral blood. The source is a man aged 45 to 65 with active or convalescent COVID-19.

J is TRBJ1-2 and V is TRBV30, with D unclear. V was shortened by 3 bases and J by 1 base, with 9 bases between the two germline ends. The CDR3 consists of 13 residues. The V gene's germline CDR1 is GTSNPN and CDR2 SVGIG (reference sequence). Here the CDR3 reads CAWSARGNYGYTF. In DNA, the CDR3 is TGTGCCTGGAGCGCAAGAGGTAACTATGGCTACACCTTC.

This chain connects TRBV14 to TRBJ2-5; possibly TRBD2 for D (5 bases). V was cut by 0 bases and J by 7 bases, with 9 bases left in between. The CDR3 loop spans 13 amino acids. Germline CDR1 SGHDN, CDR2 FVKESK. This CDR3 reads CASSQDWETTQYF. CDR3 nucleotide sequence: TGTGCCAGCAGCCAAGATTGGGAGACGACCCAGTACTTC.

The chain carries TRBV7-9 and TRBJ1-2; the D is unclear. From germline, CDR1 is SEHNR and CDR2 FQNEAQ (reference sequence). This CDR3 is built from 13 residues. Between the trimmed V and J ends, which lost 5 bases and 5 bases, there was a span of 12 bases. The CDR3 sequence: CASSPTAHYGYTF. DNA for the CDR3: TGTGCCAGCAGCCCCACTGCGCATTATGGCTACACCTTC.

J is TRBJ1-4 and V is TRBV21-1; TRBD1 is the table's D call and was not checked against the DNA. TRBV21-1 is classified as a pseudogene. This CDR3 region has 17 residues. Written as DNA, the CDR3 is TGTGCCAGCACCCAGGGGGGCGCCCTACCATCTAATGAAAAACTGTTTTTT. Protein: CASTQGGALPSNEKLFF.

The V gene is TRBV18, the J gene TRBJ2-4; TRBD1 matches 8 bases. The CDR3 consists of 16 residues. The V and J ends lost 0 bases and 5 bases, in that order; junction bases with no gene match: 6. The V gene's germline CDR1 is KGHSH and CDR2 LQKENI. CDR3 bases: TGTGCCAGCTCACCACCGGCCAGGGGGCGCGAAAACATTCAGTACTTC. It translates to CASSPPARGRENIQYF.

This chain uses TRBV28 with TRBJ2-1; 9 bases align to TRBD1. V lost 0 bases to trimming and J lost 4 bases; unmatched junction nucleotides: 7. The CDR3 covers 17 residues. Germline V gives CDR1 MDHEN, CDR2 SYDVKM. CDR3 residues: CASSLWSQGALYNEQFF. The CDR3 DNA follows: TGTGCCAGCAGTTTATGGTCACAGGGGGCATTGTACAATGAGCAGTTCTTC.

The gene calls are TRBV2 and TRBJ2-3; TRBD2 matches at 12 bases. Unmatched junction bases numbered 6, after V lost 5 bases and J lost 0 bases. The germline gives CDR1 SNHLY, CDR2 FYNNEI. CDR3 length equals 17 residues. The CDR3 loop is CASSLTSGGSSTDTQYF. The CDR3 DNA is TGTGCCAGCAGTTTGACTAGCGGGGGTTCGAGCACAGATACGCAGTATTTT.

V is TRBV7-2 and J is TRBJ1-4; the D is unclear. CDR1 and CDR2 (germline): SGHTA, FQGNSA. Trimming removed 2 bases at V and 7 bases at J, with 8 bases between. CDR3 size: 13 residues. The CDR3 DNA reads TGTGCCAGCAGCTTAAATCGGGGTGAAAAACTGTTTTTT. Amino acid sequence: CASSLNRGEKLFF.

This chain joins TRBV10-1 and TRBJ1-5, with TRBD1 matching 7 bases. Trimming at V came to 6 bases and at J to 4 bases, leaving 12 bases not matched to a gene. The germline CDR1 and CDR2 sequences are WNHNN and SYGVQD (reference sequence). CDR3 size: 16 residues. This chain's CDR3 is CASSPSGTDGNQPQHF. CDR3 nucleotides: TGCGCCAGCAGCCCTTCCGGGACAGATGGTAATCAGCCCCAGCATTTT.

The CDR3: CASSLDSGGYTF. The CDR3 DNA is TGCGCCAGCAGCTTGGATTCGGGAGGCTACACCTTC. The rearrangement links TRBV5-1 to TRBJ1-2, with D uncertain. Germline V gene lookup returns CDR1 SGHRS and CDR2 YFSETQ. Trimming removed 0 bases from V and 8 bases from J, with 8 bases in between. This CDR3 comprises 12 residues. Filled out from reference TRBV5-1 and TRBJ1-2, the complete variable domain reads KAGVTQTPRYLIKTRGQQVTLSCSPISGHRSVSWYQQTPGQGLQFLFEYFSETQRNKGNFPGRFSGRQFSNSRSEMNVSTLELGDSALYLCASSLDSGGYTFGSGTRLTVV.

The chain combines TRBV3-1 (or the pseudogene TRBV3-2) with TRBJ1-1; possible D gene TRBD1, 5 bases. This CDR3 contains 16 residues. Germline V gives CDR1 LGHDT, CDR2 YNNKEL (reference sequence). V lost 2 bases and J 8 bases, leaving 21 bases between the germline ends. In nucleotides, the CDR3 is TGTGCCAGCAGCCAACCTATCGGGGGGGGTTTGAGGGAAGCTTTCTTT. The encoded protein is CASSQPIGGGLREAFF.

The J gene is TRBJ1-6, the V gene TRBV27, with D maybe TRBD1 (6 bases). The germline V gene encodes CDR1 MNHEY and CDR2 SMNVEV (reference sequence). The CDR3 length is 15 residues. Deletions cut 4 bases from V and 9 bases from J, with 16 bases between. CDR3 loop: CASSSRGRGGSPLHF. DNA of the CDR3: TGTGCCAGCAGTTCTAGGGGGAGGGGCGGTTCACCCCTCCACTTT.